This T cell receptor beta chain was sequenced for a study of human T cells and chemical hapten exposure. Whole blood that had not been fractionated was the source of extracted total RNA. Individual cDNA molecules had unique molecular identifiers attached to them by the library. Using its own MiXCR run on the reads, TCRdb lists one record per CDR3 protein. The sample contains around 3,100 distinct CDR3 sequences, about half of which appear only once. This CDR3 spans 17 amino acids. In germline, CDR1 is SGHTA, CDR2 FQGNSA. Trimming cost V 4 bases and J 1 base, with 14 bases left between them. This clonotype was seen a few times.

The TCR sequence derives from a human donor who had alopecia or was a healthy volunteer (not recorded which). Some clones in this sample may be carry-over from other donors' samples. This table probably holds off-target reads from a library built for another chain. The V and J genes are TRBV7-2 and TRBJ2-6; D perhaps matches TRBD2 (5 bases). Sequenced input: whole blood. The CDR3 region has the DNA TGTGCCAGCAGCTCCTCCCCCGGGGTGTCTGGGGCCAACGTCCTGACTTTC. Its protein is CASSSSPGVSGANVLTF.